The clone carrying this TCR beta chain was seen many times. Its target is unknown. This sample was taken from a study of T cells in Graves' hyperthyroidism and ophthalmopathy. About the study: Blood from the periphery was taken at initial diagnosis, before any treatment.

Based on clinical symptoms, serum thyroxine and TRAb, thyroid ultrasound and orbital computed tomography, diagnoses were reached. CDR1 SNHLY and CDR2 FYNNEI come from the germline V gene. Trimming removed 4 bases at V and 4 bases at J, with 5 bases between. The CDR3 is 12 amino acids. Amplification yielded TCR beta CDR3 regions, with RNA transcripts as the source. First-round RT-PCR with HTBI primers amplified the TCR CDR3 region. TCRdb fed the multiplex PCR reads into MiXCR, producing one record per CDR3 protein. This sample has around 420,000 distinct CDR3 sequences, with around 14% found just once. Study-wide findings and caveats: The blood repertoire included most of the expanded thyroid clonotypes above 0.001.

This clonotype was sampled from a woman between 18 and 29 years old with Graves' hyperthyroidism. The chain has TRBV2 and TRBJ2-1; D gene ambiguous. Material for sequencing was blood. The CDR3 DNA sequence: TGTGCCAGCAGTGGCCTTTACAATGAGCAGTTCTTC. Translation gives CASSGLYNEQFF.